The 27 T cell receptor beta chains below all came from one sample that was sequenced in a study of blood T cells in healthy people across ages. It was with a sample-barcoded 5' primer and a J-beta primer mix that a second PCR of about 7 to 12 cycles was run. One entry per CDR3 protein results from TCRdb running MiXCR on the 5' RACE reads. The table records hundreds of thousands of distinct CDR3 sequences, about 30% of them present only once. The sequencing input was blood. These receptors all stem from a woman older than 75 in good health.

Remarks on this clonotype: A much larger clone differs from this one at a single base, so this may be a read error. This rearrangement joins TRBV6-1 to TRBJ2-6, with D tentatively TRBD1 or TRBD2 (5 bases each). Per the germline V gene, CDR1 is MNHNS and CDR2 is SASEGT. This CDR3 comprises 14 residues. CDR3 in amino acids: CASKTRNGANVPTF. The DNA of the CDR3 is TGTGCCAGCAAAACACGGAACGGGGCCAACGTCCCGACTTTC.

The chain has TRBV7-2 and TRBJ2-4; D call uncertain. The CDR3 is 18 amino acids. The V gene's germline CDR1 is SGHTA and CDR2 FQGNSA. Trimming stripped 0 bases from V and 3 bases from J, with 18 bases between. CDR3 region: CASSLARFLILVKNIQYF. The CDR3 DNA reads TGTGCCAGCAGCTTAGCGCGGTTTCTTATCCTAGTCAAAAACATTCAGTACTTC. The full variable domain, completed using reference TRBV7-2 and TRBJ2-4, is GAGVSQSPSNKVTEKGKDVELRCDPISGHTALYWYRQSLGQGLEFLIYFQGNSAPDKSGLPSDRFSAERTGGSVSTLTIQRTQQEDSAVYLCASSLARFLILVKNIQYFGAGTRLSVL.

The table lists this clonotype with many counts. For the CDR3, the DNA is TGTGCCAGCAGCCCTGCCGGGACAGGGTACTACGAGCAGTACTTC. Its protein is CASSPAGTGYYEQYF. The V call is TRBV7-2, the J call TRBJ2-7; 9 bases are a match to TRBD1. CDR1 is SGHTA and CDR2 is FQGNSA in the germline V gene. The length of the CDR3 is 15 residues. The V and J ends lost 5 bases and 3 bases, in that order; junction bases with no gene match: 8. Combining the CDR3 with reference TRBV7-2 and TRBJ2-7 gives the whole variable domain GAGVSQSPSNKVTEKGKDVELRCDPISGHTALYWYRQSLGQGLEFLIYFQGNSAPDKSGLPSDRFSAERTGGSVSTLTIQRTQQEDSAVYLCASSPAGTGYYEQYFGPGTRLTVT.

At least ten counts were recorded for this clonotype. CDR3 sequence: CSVEKQADTQYF. CDR3 nucleotides: TGCAGCGTTGAGAAGCAGGCAGATACGCAGTATTTT. The chain carries TRBV29-1 and TRBJ2-3; the D is unclear. The CDR3 is 12 amino acids. From germline, CDR1 is SQVTM and CDR2 ANQGSEA. The V and J ends lost 3 bases and 4 bases respectively, with 8 bases between them.

This clonotype was found many times. The chain joins TRBV12-3 or TRBV12-4 to TRBJ2-3, with 9 bases matching TRBD1. V lost 3 bases to trimming and J lost 3 bases; unmatched junction nucleotides: 4. This CDR3 comprises 15 residues. As DNA, the CDR3 is TGTGCCAGCAGTTTCGACAGGGGGTTAACAGATACGCAGTATTTT. Its protein is CASSFDRGLTDTQYF.

Comment on this clonotype: A much larger clone lies one base from this, so it may be a read error. The V and J genes are TRBV20-1 and TRBJ2-7; tentatively, D is TRBD2 (5 bases). There are 12 residues in the CDR3. The V end was cut by 3 bases, the J end by 9 bases, with 15 bases between. Germline V gene lookup returns CDR1 DFQATT and CDR2 SNEGSKA (reference sequence). The CDR3 protein is CSARGRTPGQYF. DNA for the CDR3: TGCAGTGCTAGGGGAAGGACTCCCGGGCAGTACTTC.

This clonotype turned up a few times. A much larger clone lies one base from this, so it may be a read error. The chain employs TRBV5-1 and TRBJ2-1; 7 bases line up with TRBD1. The closer fit of TRBJ2-7 to the DNA end suggests the J call may be wrong. Germline CDR1 SGHRS, CDR2 YFSETQ. The CDR3 has 14 amino acids. Here the CDR3 DNA reads TGCGCCAGCAGCCGACAGGGAGCCTACAATGAGCAGTACTTC. Encoded protein: CASSRQGAYNEQYF.

This clonotype was detected many times. Since a much larger clone is just one base distant, this may be a read error. The V and J genes are TRBV29-1 and TRBJ1-2; the D is unclear. Germline V CDR1 and CDR2: SQVTM, ANQGSEA. V lost 7 bases to trimming and J lost 3 bases, with 12 bases between them. The CDR3 is 12 residues long. CDR3 residues: CSGGSEYYGYTF. The DNA for the CDR3 is TGCAGCGGTGGGTCTGAGTACTATGGCTACACCTTC. The full variable domain, in which reference TRBV29-1 and TRBJ1-2 provide the parts outside the CDR3, is SAVISQKPSRDICQRGTSLTIQCQVDSQVTMMFWYRQQPGQSLTLIATANQGSEATYESGFVIDKFPISRPNLTFSTLTVSNMSPEDSSIYLCSGGSEYYGYTFGSGTRLTVV.

This clonotype showed up just a few times. The gene calls are TRBV6-1 and TRBJ1-2, with TRBD1 matching 8 bases. CDR1 is MNHNS, CDR2 SASEGT, per germline. The J segment lost 11 bases and the V segment lost 0 bases, leaving 2 bases of the junction unmatched. The CDR3 is 12 residues long. CDR3 nucleotide sequence: TGTGCCAGCAGTGAAGCCGGGACAGGTTACACCTTC. This encodes CASSEAGTGYTF.

This clonotype was counted once. The chain combines TRBV20-1 with TRBJ1-5; 12 bases are a match to TRBD1. The J segment lost 6 bases and the V segment lost 5 bases, leaving 5 bases of the junction unmatched. The germline V gene encodes CDR1 DFQATT and CDR2 SNEGSKA (reference sequence). CDR3 length: 14 amino acids. The CDR3 spells CSAWDRGPSQPQHF. For the CDR3, the DNA is TGCAGTGCTTGGGACAGGGGGCCTAGTCAGCCCCAGCATTTT.

This clonotype was detected ten times or more. V usage is TRBV3-1 and J usage is TRBJ2-3; 13 bases are a match to TRBD2. Looked up from germline, CDR1 is LGHDT and CDR2 is YNNKEL (reference sequence). The CDR3 consists of 16 residues. With V trimmed by 3 bases and J by 5 bases, 5 bases remained unmatched. CDR3 coding DNA: TGTGCCAGCAGCCACCGACTAGCGGGGGGCAAAGATACGCAGTATTTT. Residues: CASSHRLAGGKDTQYF.

This clonotype has at least ten counts. The chain couples TRBV10-3 to TRBJ2-4; 14 bases agree with TRBD2. The ends lost 6 bases at V and 3 bases at J; junction bases unmatched: 13. The CDR3 sequence is 19 residues long. CDR1 and CDR2 (germline): ENHRY, SYGVKD. CDR3 DNA: TGTGCCATCAGCCCTAGGGCGGGACTAGCGGGGGAGGGCAAAAACATTCAGTACTTC. This codes for CAISPRAGLAGEGKNIQYF.

The chain joins TRBV5-4 to TRBJ1-6; D gene unclear. CDR3 length: 15 residues. Germline V gene lookup returns CDR1 SGHNT and CDR2 YYREEE (reference sequence). V shed 2 bases and J shed 8 bases, with 14 bases lying between them. The CDR3 bases are TGTGCCAGCAGCTTAGCCGCCAGTAGGGATTCACCCCTCCACTTT. Protein product: CASSLAASRDSPLHF.

In this sample, this clonotype turned up many times. This chain links TRBV6-5 with TRBJ2-7; D is ambiguous. The germline V and J ends were trimmed by 5 bases and 2 bases, with 22 bases remaining between them. CDR1 is MNHEY, CDR2 SVGAGI, per germline. This CDR3 has 17 residues. The CDR3 spells CASSPLKSGGRPYEQYF. The CDR3, as DNA: TGTGCCAGCAGTCCGCTAAAATCGGGCGGTCGACCCTACGAGCAGTACTTC.

This clonotype appeared a few times. A junction end diverges from the germline sequence, so it may reflect a read error. This chain connects TRBV30 to TRBJ1-5; TRBD1 agrees at 8 bases. The CDR3 loop spans 13 amino acids. The germline V gene encodes CDR1 GTSNPN and CDR2 SVGIG (reference sequence). In DNA form, the CDR3 reads TGTGCCTGGAGTCCAGGGGGCAATCAGCCCCGGCATTTT. Protein: CAWSPGGNQPRHF.

This clonotype appeared a few times. This may be a read error: a much more frequent sequence differs by one nucleotide. V usage is TRBV29-1 and J usage is TRBJ1-2, with a possible D match to TRBD1 (6 bases). The germline gives CDR1 SQVTM, CDR2 ANQGSEA. The CDR3 covers 14 residues. Trimming stripped 3 bases from V and 6 bases from J, with 17 bases between. The CDR3 protein is CSVEGGLAWDGYTF. In DNA form, the CDR3 reads TGCAGCGTTGAGGGGGGGCTGGCTTGGGATGGCTACACCTTC. Full variable domain (remainder filled in from reference TRBV29-1 and TRBJ1-2): SAVISQKPSRDICQRGTSLTIQCQVDSQVTMMFWYRQQPGQSLTLIATANQGSEATYESGFVIDKFPISRPNLTFSTLTVSNMSPEDSSIYLCSVEGGLAWDGYTFGSGTRLTVV.

This clonotype has more than one count but fewer than ten. J is TRBJ2-5 and V is TRBV5-1; weak D call: TRBD2 (6 bases). In germline, CDR1 is SGHRS, CDR2 YFSETQ. The CDR3 contains 14 residues. With 0 bases removed from V and 5 bases from J, the gap between germline ends came to 11 bases. The CDR3 loop reads CASSLVLAGETQYF. In DNA, the CDR3 is TGCGCCAGCAGCTTGGTACTAGCCGGGGAGACCCAGTACTTC. Complete variable domain (other parts from reference TRBV5-1 and TRBJ2-5): KAGVTQTPRYLIKTRGQQVTLSCSPISGHRSVSWYQQTPGQGLQFLFEYFSETQRNKGNFPGRFSGRQFSNSRSEMNVSTLELGDSALYLCASSLVLAGETQYFGPGTRLLVL.

There are many counts of this clonotype. The chain joins TRBV2 to TRBJ2-1, with 7 bases aligning to TRBD1. V shed 4 bases and J 8 bases; nucleotides not matched to a gene: 8. This CDR3 region has 14 residues. The germline gives CDR1 SNHLY, CDR2 FYNNEI. The CDR3 region is CASSVRQGAYEQFF. The CDR3, as DNA: TGTGCCAGCAGTGTGAGACAGGGCGCGTATGAGCAGTTCTTC.

In its sample, this clonotype was seen many times. For the CDR3, the DNA is TGCAGTGCTAGTTTTCCGACTAGCGGGGGGCCGGATACGCAGTATTTT. Protein product: CSASFPTSGGPDTQYF. The J gene is TRBJ2-3, the V gene TRBV20-1; TRBD2 aligns across 13 bases. From germline, CDR1 is DFQATT and CDR2 SNEGSKA (reference sequence). The V and J ends lost 3 bases and 6 bases, in that order; junction bases with no gene match: 9. This CDR3 comprises 16 residues.

This clonotype was detected only once. This chain joins TRBV6-6 and TRBJ2-7; TRBD1 matches 8 bases. The end of the DNA fits TRBJ2-5 better, so the J call may be wrong. Per the germline V gene, CDR1 is MNHNY and CDR2 is SVGAGI (reference sequence). The CDR3 extends over 17 amino acids. The CDR3 region has the DNA TGTGCCAGCAGCCCACGGACAGGGATCGCGCTTCAGGAGACCCAGTACTTC. It is translated as CASSPRTGIALQETQYF.

As concerns this clonotype: A much larger clone differs from this one at a single base, so this may be a read error. The chain has TRBV7-2 and TRBJ2-1, with D possibly matching TRBD2 (6 bases). CDR1 and CDR2 from the germline V gene are SGHTA and FQGNSA. V lost 5 bases and J 11 bases, leaving 31 bases between the germline ends. The CDR3 totals 18 residues. CDR3 sequence: CASSPPRAGLTYQNQQFF. The CDR3 DNA follows: TGTGCCAGCAGCCCCCCCCGGGCGGGACTCACGTACCAGAATCAGCAGTTCTTC. The entire variable domain, with the rest obtained from reference TRBV7-2 and TRBJ2-1, is as follows: GAGVSQSPSNKVTEKGKDVELRCDPISGHTALYWYRQSLGQGLEFLIYFQGNSAPDKSGLPSDRFSAERTGGSVSTLTIQRTQQEDSAVYLCASSPPRAGLTYQNQQFFGPGTRLTVL.

This clonotype was recorded many times. This rearrangement joins TRBV7-6 to TRBJ2-3, with a weak D call TRBD2 (6 bases). The V gene's germline CDR1 is SGHVS and CDR2 FNYEAQ. V dropped 1 base and J dropped 1 base, with 9 bases sitting between them. CDR3 length: 15 residues. CDR3 region: CASSLEASGTDTQYF. CDR3 sequence (DNA): TGTGCCAGCAGCTTAGAAGCTAGCGGCACAGATACGCAGTATTTT.

This clonotype was recorded once. This may come from a read error, since a much larger clone is one base off. The chain joins TRBV5-1 to TRBJ1-6, with TRBD1 as a possible D gene (5 bases). The CDR3 runs 13 residues. Germline values: CDR1 SGHRS, CDR2 YFSETQ. The CDR3: CASSPGVNSPPHF. For the CDR3, the DNA is TGCGCCAGCAGCCCGGGGGTCAATTCACCCCCCCACTTT. Supplemented by reference TRBV5-1 and TRBJ1-6, the full variable domain reads KAGVTQTPRYLIKTRGQQVTLSCSPISGHRSVSWYQQTPGQGLQFLFEYFSETQRNKGNFPGRFSGRQFSNSRSEMNVSTLELGDSALYLCASSPGVNSPPHFGNGTRLTVT.

The chain employs TRBV7-9 and TRBJ2-1; D may be TRBD1 (5 bases). Trimming took 1 base from V and 6 from J, leaving 16 bases between them. CDR1 and CDR2 (germline): SEHNR, FQNEAQ (reference sequence). This CDR3 contains 16 residues. The CDR3 nucleotides are TGTGCCAGCAGCTTAGAAGGGGTGCCCCCTGGCAATGAGCAGTTCTTC. It yields the protein CASSLEGVPPGNEQFF.

The V call is TRBV20-1, the J call TRBJ2-2, with a possible D match to TRBD1 (6 bases). Germline-derived CDR1 and CDR2 are DFQATT and SNEGSKA (reference sequence). The CDR3 spans 11 residues. V was clipped by 5 bases and J by 7 bases, with 8 bases between them. The DNA of the CDR3 is TGCAGTGCTCAGGGGTTCGGGGAGCTGTTTTTT. Amino acid sequence: CSAQGFGELFF.

This clonotype was recorded at least ten times. The chain joins TRBV3-1 to TRBJ2-1; D is perhaps TRBD1 (6 bases). The CDR3 is 15 residues long. The V gene's germline CDR1 is LGHDT and CDR2 YNNKEL (reference sequence). Trimming took 4 bases from V and 1 from J, leaving 11 bases between them. The CDR3 nucleotides are TGTGCCAGCAGCCCGGAACAGGGTTCCTACAATGAGCAGTTCTTC. Its protein product is CASSPEQGSYNEQFF.

This clonotype occurred many times. A much larger clone lies a single base off, so this may be a read error. V usage is TRBV5-1 and J usage is TRBJ2-1; no reliable D call. The DNA matches TRBJ2-7 better at its end, which makes the J call doubtful. CDR3 length: 12 residues. Germline V CDR1 and CDR2: SGHRS, YFSETQ. The CDR3 protein is CASSSFDNEQYF. The CDR3 bases are TGCGCCAGCAGCTCCTTCGACAATGAGCAGTACTTC.